One T cell receptor (beta chain) is described in this entry. Its antigen is as yet unknown. Three rounds of nested PCR, following a modified ARM-PCR protocol, produced the TCRbeta library. Via MiXCR, TCRdb re-called the multiplex PCR reads, giving one row per CDR3 protein. The top ten hold around 29% of the sample, which has tens of thousands of distinct CDR3 sequences, 61% seen once. The template was RNA from unsorted bulk tissue. The normal lung tissue was taken more than 3 cm from the tumor edge. Between August and November 2014, newly diagnosed, chemotherapy-naive lung cancer patients underwent thoracic surgery in China. The entry originates in a study of tumor and adjacent non-tumor tissue in lung cancer. Overall study context: Patients were aged about 31 to 85, about ten men and about 5 women, stage I to III.

The CDR3 length is 14 residues. Unmatched junction bases numbered 2, after V lost 3 bases and J lost 2 bases. The germline gives CDR1 SGDLS, CDR2 YYNGEE. General study points: Normal lung showed higher cumulative top 100 clone frequency than tumor.

V gene TRBV9 combines with J gene TRBJ2-3; TRBD2 matches at 8 bases. The TCR comes from a man in his 70s with non-small cell lung cancer. Sequencing was performed on distant non-tumor lung tissue. CDR3 coding DNA: TGTGCCAGCAGCGGTGGACTAGCCACAGATACGCAGTATTTT. Translating gives CASSGGLATDTQYF.